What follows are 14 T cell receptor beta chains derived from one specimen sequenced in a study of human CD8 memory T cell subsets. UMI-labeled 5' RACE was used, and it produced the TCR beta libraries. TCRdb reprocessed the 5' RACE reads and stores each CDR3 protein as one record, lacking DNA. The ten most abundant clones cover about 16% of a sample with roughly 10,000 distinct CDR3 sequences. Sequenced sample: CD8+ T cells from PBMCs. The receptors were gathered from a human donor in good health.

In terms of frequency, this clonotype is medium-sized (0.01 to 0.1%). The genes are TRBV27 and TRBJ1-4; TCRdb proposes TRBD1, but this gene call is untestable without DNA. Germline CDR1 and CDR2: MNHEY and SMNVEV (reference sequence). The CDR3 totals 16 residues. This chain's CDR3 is CASSLIQGATNEKLFF.

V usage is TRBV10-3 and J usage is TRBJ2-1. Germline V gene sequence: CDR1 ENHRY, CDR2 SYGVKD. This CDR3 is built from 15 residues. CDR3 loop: CAISESGDSYNEQFF.

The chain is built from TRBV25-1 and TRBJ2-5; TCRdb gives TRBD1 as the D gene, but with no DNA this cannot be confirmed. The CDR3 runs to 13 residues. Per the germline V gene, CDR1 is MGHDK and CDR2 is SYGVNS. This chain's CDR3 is CASSAGVGETQYF.

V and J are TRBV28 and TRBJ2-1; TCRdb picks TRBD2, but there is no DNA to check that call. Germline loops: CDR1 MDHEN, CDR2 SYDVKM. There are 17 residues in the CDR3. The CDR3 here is CASSLWVTEGGADEQFF. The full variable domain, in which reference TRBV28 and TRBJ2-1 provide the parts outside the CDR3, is DVKVTQSSRYLVKRTGEKVFLECVQDMDHENMFWYRQDPGLGLRLIYFSYDVKMKEKGDIPEGYSVSREKKERFSLILESASTNQTSMYLCASSLWVTEGGADEQFFGPGTRLTVL.

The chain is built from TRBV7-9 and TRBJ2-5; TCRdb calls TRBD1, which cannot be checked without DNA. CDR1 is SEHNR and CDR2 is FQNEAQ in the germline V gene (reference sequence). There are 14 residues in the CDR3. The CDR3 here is CASSLGTTKETQYF.

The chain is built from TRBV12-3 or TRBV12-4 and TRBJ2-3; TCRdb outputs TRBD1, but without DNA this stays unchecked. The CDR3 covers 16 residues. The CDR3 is CASSLFTGTSTDTQYF.

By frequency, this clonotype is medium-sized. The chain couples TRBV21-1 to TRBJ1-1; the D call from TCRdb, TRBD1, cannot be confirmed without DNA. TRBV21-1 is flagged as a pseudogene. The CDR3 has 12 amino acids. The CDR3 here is CARTDRDTEAFF.

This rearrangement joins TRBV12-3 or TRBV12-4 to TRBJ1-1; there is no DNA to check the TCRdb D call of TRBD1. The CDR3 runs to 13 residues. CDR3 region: CASSPGPVGEAFF.

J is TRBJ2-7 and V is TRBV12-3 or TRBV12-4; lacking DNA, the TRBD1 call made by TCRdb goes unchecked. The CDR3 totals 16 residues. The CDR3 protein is CASSLSRDRIYYEQYF.

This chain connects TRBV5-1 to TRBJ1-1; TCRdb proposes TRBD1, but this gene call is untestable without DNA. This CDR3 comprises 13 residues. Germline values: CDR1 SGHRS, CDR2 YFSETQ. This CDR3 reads CASSLWTGTEAFF. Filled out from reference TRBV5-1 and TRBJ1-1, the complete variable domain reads KAGVTQTPRYLIKTRGQQVTLSCSPISGHRSVSWYQQTPGQGLQFLFEYFSETQRNKGNFPGRFSGRQFSNSRSEMNVSTLELGDSALYLCASSLWTGTEAFFGQGTRLTVV.

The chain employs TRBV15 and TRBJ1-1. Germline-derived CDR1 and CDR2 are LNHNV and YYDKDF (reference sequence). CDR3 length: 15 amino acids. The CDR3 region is CATSRGSAYNTEAFF.

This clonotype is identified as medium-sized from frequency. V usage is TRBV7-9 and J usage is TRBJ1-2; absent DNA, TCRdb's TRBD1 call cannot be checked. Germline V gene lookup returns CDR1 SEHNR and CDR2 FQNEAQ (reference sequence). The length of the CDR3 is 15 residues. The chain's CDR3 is CASSLVQGRSYGYTF.

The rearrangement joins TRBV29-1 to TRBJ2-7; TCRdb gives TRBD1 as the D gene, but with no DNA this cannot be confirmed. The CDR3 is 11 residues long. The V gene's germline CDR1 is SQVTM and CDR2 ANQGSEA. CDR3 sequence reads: CSVGTGVEQYF.

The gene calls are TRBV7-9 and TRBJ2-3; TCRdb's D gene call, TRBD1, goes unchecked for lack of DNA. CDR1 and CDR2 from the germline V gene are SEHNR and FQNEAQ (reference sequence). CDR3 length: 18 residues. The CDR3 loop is CASSPAVEQGARADTQYF.